Following are 28 T cell receptor beta chains from one sample sequenced in a study of CD8 T cells in ankylosing spondylitis. TCRdb processed the 5' RACE reads anew with MiXCR; each CDR3 protein has one entry. The table includes 350,000 to 450,000 distinct CDR3 sequences, roughly a quarter detected once. These receptors are not linked to any known antigen. Overall study results and limits: Apparently characteristic of ankylosing spondylitis blood was a TCR beta motif (roughly eight highly homologous variants).

The sample was blood, either unsorted or a sorted T cell fraction (not recorded which). Receptors originate from a male donor with ankylosing spondylitis.

The sample holds a few counts of this clonotype. CDR3 nucleotide sequence: TGTGCCAGCAGCTTACGGCTCGCCGACCAAGAGACCCAGTACTTC. Protein: CASSLRLADQETQYF. V and J are TRBV11-2 and TRBJ2-5; D not resolved. Trimming removed 2 bases from V and 0 bases from J, with 10 bases in between. The CDR3 extends over 15 amino acids. Germline V lookup: CDR1 SGHAT, CDR2 FQNNGV.

The V call is TRBV20-1, the J call TRBJ1-5; D possibly corresponds to TRBD1 (5 bases). Deletions cut 5 bases from V and 1 base from J, with 12 bases between. Per germline, CDR1 DFQATT and CDR2 SNEGSKA (reference sequence). This CDR3 has 14 residues. CDR3 sequence: CSAPTDTSNQPQHF. CDR3 coding DNA: TGCAGTGCTCCGACAGACACCAGCAATCAGCCCCAGCATTTT.

This sequence joins TRBV24-1 and TRBJ1-1; TRBD1 might be the D (5 bases). The CDR3 loop spans 13 amino acids. Looked up from germline, CDR1 is KGHDR and CDR2 is SFDVKD. Trimming took off 6 bases at V and 5 bases at J, with 12 bases between the two ends. The DNA of the CDR3 is TGTGCCACCAGTTCGGCAGGGCGGACTGAAGCTTTCTTT. It yields the protein CATSSAGRTEAFF.

This clonotype was picked up a small number of times. The chain combines TRBV3-1 with TRBJ1-1; D is uncertain. V lost 4 bases and J lost 3, with 15 bases in between. The germline V gene encodes CDR1 LGHDT and CDR2 YNNKEL (reference sequence). The CDR3 is 15 amino acids. The CDR3 protein is CASSPLESGDTEAFF. CDR3 nucleotides: TGTGCCAGCAGCCCCCTGGAGAGCGGGGACACTGAAGCTTTCTTT.

The CDR3 region is CASSSDRSGTDTQYF. The CDR3 bases are TGCGCCAGCAGCTCGGACAGGTCGGGCACAGATACGCAGTATTTT. This sequence joins TRBV5-1 and TRBJ2-3; TRBD1 aligns across 7 bases. This CDR3 region has 15 residues. After removal of 3 bases from V and 1 base from J, the junction contained 5 bases not matched to a gene. CDR1 and CDR2 (germline): SGHRS, YFSETQ.

This clonotype showed up just a few times. J is TRBJ2-1 and V is TRBV5-1; a weak D match, TRBD2 (5 bases). The V gene's germline CDR1 is SGHRS and CDR2 YFSETQ. The CDR3 totals 15 residues. The V end lost 1 base, the J end lost 5 bases, and 13 bases lay between the germline ends. The CDR3 loop is CASSLSTPGDNEQFF. The CDR3 region has the DNA TGCGCCAGCAGCTTGTCAACTCCCGGGGACAATGAGCAGTTCTTC.

The chain joins TRBV5-1 to TRBJ1-2, with 7 bases lining up with TRBD1. Germline-derived CDR1 and CDR2 are SGHRS and YFSETQ. V was clipped by 7 bases and J by 2 bases; unmatched bases: 5. The CDR3 has 13 residues. CDR3 nucleotide sequence: TGCGCCAGCGGCGACAGGGCCAACTATGGCTACACCTTC. Translation gives CASGDRANYGYTF.

The genes are TRBV10-3 and TRBJ1-1; D is uncertain. V was shortened by 5 bases and J by 1 base, with 8 bases between the two germline ends. Germline assignment: CDR1 ENHRY and CDR2 SYGVKD. The CDR3 runs 13 residues. CDR3 in DNA: TGTGCCATCAGTCGGGAACGGAACACTGAAGCTTTCTTT. It specifies CAISRERNTEAFF.

The sample holds a few counts of this clonotype. The chain employs TRBV20-1 and TRBJ2-3, with a weak D call TRBD2 (7 bases). Germline V CDR1 and CDR2: DFQATT, SNEGSKA (reference sequence). CDR3 length: 16 residues. Trimming stripped 0 bases from V and 4 bases from J, with 17 bases between. CDR3: CSARDPARGGPDTQYF. In DNA, the CDR3 is TGCAGTGCTAGAGATCCTGCGAGGGGGGGCCCAGATACGCAGTATTTT.

The V call is TRBV5-6, the J call TRBJ1-6; D is unresolved. This CDR3 is built from 14 residues. Germline values: CDR1 SGHDT, CDR2 YYEEEE. V lost 4 bases, J lost 7 bases, and 12 bases lay in between. The CDR3 sequence is CASSGTGENSPLHF. CDR3 in DNA: TGTGCCAGCAGCGGAACCGGGGAAAATTCACCCCTCCACTTT.

The V gene is TRBV3-1, the J gene TRBJ2-3; no reliable D call. This CDR3 comprises 14 residues. Germline lookup yields CDR1 LGHDT and CDR2 YNNKEL (reference sequence). The V end was cut by 5 bases, the J end by 1 base, with 10 bases between. The CDR3 spells CASSKAARTDTQYF. CDR3 sequence (DNA): TGTGCCAGCAGCAAGGCAGCACGCACAGATACGCAGTATTTT.

The sample holds a few counts of this clonotype. The V call is TRBV20-1, the J call TRBJ2-1, with TRBD2 matching over 10 bases. J lost 8 bases, V lost 6 bases, and 7 bases had no gene match. Germline CDR1 reads DFQATT; CDR2 reads SNEGSKA (reference sequence). The length of the CDR3 is 13 residues. CDR3 loop: CSAEGTSVDEQFF. In nucleotides, the CDR3 is TGCAGTGCGGAAGGGACTAGCGTCGATGAGCAGTTCTTC.

The table lists this clonotype with a few counts. The chain uses TRBV14 and TRBJ2-3; weak D call: TRBD1 (6 bases). The germline gives CDR1 SGHDN, CDR2 FVKESK. This CDR3 has 16 residues. V lost 3 bases and J lost 1, with 14 bases in between. The CDR3 reads CASSHLQGIGTDTQYF. The CDR3 DNA sequence: TGTGCCAGCAGCCACTTGCAGGGGATCGGCACAGATACGCAGTATTTT.

There are a few counts of this clonotype. The V and J genes are TRBV20-1 and TRBJ1-2, with a possible D match to TRBD1 (6 bases). Germline CDR1 and CDR2: DFQATT and SNEGSKA (reference sequence). Deletions cut 6 bases from V and 5 bases from J, with 10 bases between. This CDR3 is 11 amino acids long. The CDR3 nucleotides are TGCAGTGCCACCGGGACATATGGCTACACCTTC. Translation: CSATGTYGYTF.

There are a few counts of this clonotype. The V call is TRBV5-1, the J call TRBJ1-1; no definite D call. Germline values: CDR1 SGHRS, CDR2 YFSETQ. V was pared by 3 bases and J by 1 base, with 7 bases between. This CDR3 contains 13 residues. In DNA, the CDR3 is TGCGCCAGCAGCTCGGAGACGAACACTGAAGCTTTCTTT. It specifies CASSSETNTEAFF.

The chain carries TRBV5-1 and TRBJ2-3; 10 bases fit TRBD2. J gave up 3 bases and V 4 bases, and 8 bases lay outside the gene matches. The CDR3 runs 16 residues. Germline V CDR1 and CDR2: SGHRS, YFSETQ. The CDR3 DNA reads TGCGCCAGCAGCCCCCGGGTAGCGGGAGGAACAGATACGCAGTATTTT. Translation: CASSPRVAGGTDTQYF.

This clonotype occurred a few times. V is TRBV6-1 and J is TRBJ2-2; D perhaps matches TRBD1 (6 bases). CDR3 length equals 16 residues. V lost 5 bases, J lost 4 bases, and 17 bases lay in between. The germline gives CDR1 MNHNS, CDR2 SASEGT. Here the CDR3 reads CASSPLTGAGTGELFF. In DNA, the CDR3 is TGTGCCAGCAGTCCCTTGACAGGCGCGGGCACCGGGGAGCTGTTTTTT.

This sequence joins TRBV12-3 or TRBV12-4 and TRBJ2-2; TRBD1 might be the D (6 bases). Trimming took off 3 bases at V and 6 bases at J, with 11 bases between the two ends. CDR3 length: 14 amino acids. The CDR3 region is CASSFRAGAGELFF. The CDR3 DNA reads as TGTGCCAGCAGTTTTCGGGCAGGGGCCGGGGAGCTGTTTTTT.

This clonotype was counted between two and nine times. This chain links TRBV6-1 with TRBJ2-1; D is perhaps TRBD2 (5 bases). This CDR3 is 15 amino acids long. V gave up 9 bases and J gave up 8 bases, with 23 bases separating them. CDR1 MNHNS and CDR2 SASEGT come from the germline V gene. The CDR3 nucleotides are TGTGCCAGTACCGCCATGGTCGGGGTGCGGGATGAGCAGTTCTTC. This sequence encodes CASTAMVGVRDEQFF.

The V and J genes are TRBV28 and TRBJ1-5; no reliable D call. The germline gives CDR1 MDHEN, CDR2 SYDVKM. This CDR3 comprises 12 residues. The V and J ends lost 8 bases and 3 bases respectively, with 8 bases between them. The CDR3 nucleotides read TGTGCCAGCGGACTTGTCAATCAGCCCCAGCATTTT. Residues: CASGLVNQPQHF.

This clonotype showed up just a few times. The chain has TRBV20-1 and TRBJ2-5; D perhaps matches TRBD1 (5 bases). Germline V gene lookup returns CDR1 DFQATT and CDR2 SNEGSKA (reference sequence). This CDR3 has 14 amino acids. Trimming stripped 0 bases from V and 9 bases from J, with 17 bases between. CDR3 sequence reads: CSAREGLPPGAQYF. CDR3 bases: TGCAGTGCTAGAGAGGGGCTGCCACCTGGGGCCCAGTACTTC.

The table lists this clonotype with a few counts. The rearrangement links TRBV3-1 to TRBJ1-6; a weak D match, TRBD1 (5 bases). Germline CDR1 is LGHDT and CDR2 is YNNKEL (reference sequence). The CDR3 loop spans 17 amino acids. V gave up 3 bases and J gave up 6 bases, with 18 bases separating them. The CDR3 DNA reads TGTGCCAGCAGCCATTTTCAGGGTCTGCGTGTTAATTCACCCCTCCACTTT. Amino acid sequence: CASSHFQGLRVNSPLHF.

This sequence joins TRBV7-9 and TRBJ1-1; 8 bases agree with TRBD1. The CDR3 length is 16 residues. CDR1 is SEHNR and CDR2 is FQNEAQ in the germline V gene (reference sequence). The V segment lost 7 bases and the J segment 1 base; nucleotides outside the gene matches: 11. The CDR3 DNA sequence: TGTGCCAGCACTCTCACCCGGACAGGGCGGAACACTGAAGCTTTCTTT. It codes for CASTLTRTGRNTEAFF. Combining the CDR3 with reference TRBV7-9 and TRBJ1-1 gives the whole variable domain DTGVSQNPRHKITKRGQNVTFRCDPISEHNRLYWYRQTLGQGPEFLTYFQNEAQLEKSRLLSDRFSAERPKGSFSTLEIQRTEQGDSAMYLCASTLTRTGRNTEAFFGQGTRLTVV.

This chain connects TRBV7-2 to TRBJ1-4; no firm D call. The V gene's germline CDR1 is SGHTA and CDR2 FQGNSA. The CDR3 has 15 residues. The V end lost 5 bases, the J end lost 8 bases, and 18 bases lay between the germline ends. CDR3 sequence: CASSRMGIQTEKLFF. In DNA, the CDR3 is TGTGCCAGCAGCCGAATGGGGATTCAAACCGAAAAACTGTTTTTT.

This chain links TRBV5-1 with TRBJ2-3; D might be TRBD1 (6 bases). The CDR3 runs 16 residues. From germline, CDR1 is SGHRS and CDR2 YFSETQ. The V end lost 9 bases, the J end lost 0 bases, and 20 bases lay between the germline ends. The CDR3 protein is CATRPGGGGSTDTQYF. For the CDR3, the DNA is TGCGCCACCAGACCTGGGGGCGGCGGGAGCACAGATACGCAGTATTTT.

This clonotype was counted between two and nine times. The chain couples TRBV20-1 to TRBJ1-3; D is ambiguous. V shed 5 bases and J shed 2 bases, with 10 bases lying between them. The CDR3 sequence is 13 residues long. Germline-derived CDR1 and CDR2 are DFQATT and SNEGSKA (reference sequence). CDR3 loop: CSAQTGAGNTIYF. DNA of the CDR3: TGCAGTGCTCAAACGGGAGCTGGAAACACCATATATTTT.

V is TRBV10-1 and J is TRBJ1-1; 7 positions match TRBD1. The length of the CDR3 is 12 residues. Germline CDR1 WNHNN, CDR2 SYGVQD (reference sequence). V lost 0 bases, J lost 10 bases, and 2 bases stayed unmatched. The chain's CDR3 is CASSESAGGAFF. As DNA, the CDR3 is TGCGCCAGCAGTGAGTCGGCAGGGGGAGCTTTCTTT.

The V gene is TRBV5-1, the J gene TRBJ2-7; possibly TRBD2 for D (6 bases). The length of the CDR3 is 14 residues. Trimming took off 4 bases at V and 2 bases at J, with 13 bases between the two ends. The V gene's germline CDR1 is SGHRS and CDR2 YFSETQ. The CDR3, as DNA: TGCGCCAGCAGCCGCGGGACCGAGACCTACGAGCAGTACTTC. The encoded protein is CASSRGTETYEQYF.